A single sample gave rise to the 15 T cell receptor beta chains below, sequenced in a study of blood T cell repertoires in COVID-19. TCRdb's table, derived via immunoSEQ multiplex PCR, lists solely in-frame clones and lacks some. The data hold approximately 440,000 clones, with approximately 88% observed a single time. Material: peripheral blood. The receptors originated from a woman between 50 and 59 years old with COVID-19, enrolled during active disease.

The CDR3 coding sequence is TGTGCCTGGTACAGCTATGGCTACACCTTC. Residues: CAWYSYGYTF. The chain uses TRBV30 and TRBJ1-2; D unresolved. The CDR3 has 10 residues. CDR1 and CDR2 (germline): GTSNPN, SVGIG (reference sequence). Trimming pared 5 bases from V and 4 bases from J, leaving 5 bases between.

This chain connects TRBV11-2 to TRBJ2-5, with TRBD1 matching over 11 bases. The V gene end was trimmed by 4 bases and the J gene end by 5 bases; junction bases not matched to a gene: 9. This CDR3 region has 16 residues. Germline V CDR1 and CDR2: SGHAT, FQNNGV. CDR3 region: CASSSLPGTGGETQYF. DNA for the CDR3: TGTGCCAGCAGCTCGCTCCCCGGGACAGGGGGGGAGACCCAGTACTTC.

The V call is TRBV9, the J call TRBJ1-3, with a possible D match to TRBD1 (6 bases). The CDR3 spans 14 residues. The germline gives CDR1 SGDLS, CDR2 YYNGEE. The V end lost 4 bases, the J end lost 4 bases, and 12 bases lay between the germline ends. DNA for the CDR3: TGTGCCAGCAGCAGTACAGGGCAGGGAAACACCATATATTTT. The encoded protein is CASSSTGQGNTIYF.

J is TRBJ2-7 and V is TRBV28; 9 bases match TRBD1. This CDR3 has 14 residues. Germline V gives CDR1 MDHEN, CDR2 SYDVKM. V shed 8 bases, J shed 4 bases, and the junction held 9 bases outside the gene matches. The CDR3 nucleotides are TGTGCCAGCGGGGGAGGGGACAGGGAGTACGAGCAGTACTTC. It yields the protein CASGGGDREYEQYF. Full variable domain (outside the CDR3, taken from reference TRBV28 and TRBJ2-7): DVKVTQSSRYLVKRTGEKVFLECVQDMDHENMFWYRQDPGLGLRLIYFSYDVKMKEKGDIPEGYSVSREKKERFSLILESASTNQTSMYLCASGGGDREYEQYFGPGTRLTVT.

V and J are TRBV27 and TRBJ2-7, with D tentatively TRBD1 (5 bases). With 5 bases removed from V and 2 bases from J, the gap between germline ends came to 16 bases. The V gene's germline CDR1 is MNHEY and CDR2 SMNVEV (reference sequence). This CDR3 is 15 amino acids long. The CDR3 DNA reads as TGTGCCAGCAGTCTTCAGGGTAGGGGCGCCTACGAGCAGTACTTC. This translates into CASSLQGRGAYEQYF.

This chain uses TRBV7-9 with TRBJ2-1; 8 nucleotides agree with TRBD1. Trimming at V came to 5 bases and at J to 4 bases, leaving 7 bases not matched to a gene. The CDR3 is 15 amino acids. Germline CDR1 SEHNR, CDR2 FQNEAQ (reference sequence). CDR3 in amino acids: CASSIGQGRYNEQFF. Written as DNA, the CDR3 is TGTGCCAGCAGCATTGGACAGGGAAGATACAATGAGCAGTTCTTC. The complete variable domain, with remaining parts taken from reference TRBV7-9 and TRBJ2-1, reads DTGVSQNPRHKITKRGQNVTFRCDPISEHNRLYWYRQTLGQGPEFLTYFQNEAQLEKSRLLSDRFSAERPKGSFSTLEIQRTEQGDSAMYLCASSIGQGRYNEQFFGPGTRLTVL.

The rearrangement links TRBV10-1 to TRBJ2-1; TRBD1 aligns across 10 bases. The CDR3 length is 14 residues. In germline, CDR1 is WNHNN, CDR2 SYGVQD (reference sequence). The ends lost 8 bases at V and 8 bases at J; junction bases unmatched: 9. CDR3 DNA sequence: TGCGCCAGCTCGCGGGGAGGGACAGGGGATGAGCAGTTCTTC. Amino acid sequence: CASSRGGTGDEQFF.

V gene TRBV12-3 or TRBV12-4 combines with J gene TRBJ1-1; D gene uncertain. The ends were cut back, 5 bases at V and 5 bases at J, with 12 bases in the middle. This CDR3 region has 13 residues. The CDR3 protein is CASSRVSRTEAFF. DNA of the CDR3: TGTGCCAGCAGTCGGGTCAGTAGAACTGAAGCTTTCTTT.

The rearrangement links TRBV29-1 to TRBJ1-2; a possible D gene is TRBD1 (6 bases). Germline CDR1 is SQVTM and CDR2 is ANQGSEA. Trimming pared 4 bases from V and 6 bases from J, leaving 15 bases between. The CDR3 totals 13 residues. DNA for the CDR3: TGCAGCGTTGCGGGTCAAAACAGGGATGGCTACACCTTC. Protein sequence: CSVAGQNRDGYTF.

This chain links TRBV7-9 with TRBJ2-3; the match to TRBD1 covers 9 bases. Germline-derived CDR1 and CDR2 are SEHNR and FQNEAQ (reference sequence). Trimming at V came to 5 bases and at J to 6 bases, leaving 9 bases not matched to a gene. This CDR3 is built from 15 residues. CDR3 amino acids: CASSGWDRELDTQYF. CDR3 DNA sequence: TGTGCCAGCAGCGGATGGGACAGGGAGTTGGATACGCAGTATTTT. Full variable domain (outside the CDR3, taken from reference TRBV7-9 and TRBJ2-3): DTGVSQNPRHKITKRGQNVTFRCDPISEHNRLYWYRQTLGQGPEFLTYFQNEAQLEKSRLLSDRFSAERPKGSFSTLEIQRTEQGDSAMYLCASSGWDRELDTQYFGPGTRLTVL.

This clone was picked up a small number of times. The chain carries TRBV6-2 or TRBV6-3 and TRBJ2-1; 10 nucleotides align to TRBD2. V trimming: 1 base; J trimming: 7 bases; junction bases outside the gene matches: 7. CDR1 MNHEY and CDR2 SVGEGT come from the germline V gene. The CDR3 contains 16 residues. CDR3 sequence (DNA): TGTGCCAGCAGTTACTTGAGCGGGGGGGCTAGAAATGAGCAGTTCTTC. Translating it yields CASSYLSGGARNEQFF.

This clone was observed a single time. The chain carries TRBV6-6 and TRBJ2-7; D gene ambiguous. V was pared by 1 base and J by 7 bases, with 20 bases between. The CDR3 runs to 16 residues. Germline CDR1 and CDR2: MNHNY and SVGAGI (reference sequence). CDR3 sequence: CASSYLVRGGIVEQYF. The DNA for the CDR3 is TGTGCCAGCAGTTACTTGGTGCGCGGTGGTATTGTAGAGCAGTACTTC.

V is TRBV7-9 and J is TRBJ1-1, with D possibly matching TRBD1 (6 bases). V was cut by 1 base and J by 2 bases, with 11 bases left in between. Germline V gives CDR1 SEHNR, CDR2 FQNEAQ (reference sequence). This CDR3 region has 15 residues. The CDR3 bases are TGTGCCAGCAGCTTAGAATCAGGGGTTAACACTGAAGCTTTCTTT. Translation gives CASSLESGVNTEAFF.

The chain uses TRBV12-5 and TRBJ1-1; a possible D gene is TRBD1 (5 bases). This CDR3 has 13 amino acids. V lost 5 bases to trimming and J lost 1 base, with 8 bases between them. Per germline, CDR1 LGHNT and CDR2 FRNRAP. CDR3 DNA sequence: TGTGCTAGTGGTCCCCAGGGGAACACTGAAGCTTTCTTT. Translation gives CASGPQGNTEAFF.

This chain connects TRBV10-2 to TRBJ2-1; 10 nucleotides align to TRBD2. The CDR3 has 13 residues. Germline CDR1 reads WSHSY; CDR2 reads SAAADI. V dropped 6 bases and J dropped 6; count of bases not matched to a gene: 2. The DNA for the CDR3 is TGCGCCAGCAGGACTAGCGGGTCCAATGAGCAGTTCTTC. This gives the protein CASRTSGSNEQFF.